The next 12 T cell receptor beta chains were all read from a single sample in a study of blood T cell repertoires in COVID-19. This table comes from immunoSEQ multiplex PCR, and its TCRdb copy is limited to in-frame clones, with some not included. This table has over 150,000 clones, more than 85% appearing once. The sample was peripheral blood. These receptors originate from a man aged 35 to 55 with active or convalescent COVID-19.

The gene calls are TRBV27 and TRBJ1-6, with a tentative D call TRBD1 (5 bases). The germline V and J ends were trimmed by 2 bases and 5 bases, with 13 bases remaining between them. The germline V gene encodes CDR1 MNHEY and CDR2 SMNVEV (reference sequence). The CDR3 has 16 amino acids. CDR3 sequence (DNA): TGTGCCAGCAGTTTAATTGCGGGACCGAATAATTCACCCCTCCACTTT. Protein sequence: CASSLIAGPNNSPLHF.

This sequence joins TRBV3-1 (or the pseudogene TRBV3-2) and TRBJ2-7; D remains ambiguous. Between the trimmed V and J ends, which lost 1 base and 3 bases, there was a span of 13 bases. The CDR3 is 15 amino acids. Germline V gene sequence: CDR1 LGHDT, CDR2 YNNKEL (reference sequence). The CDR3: CASSQVSGAFYEQYF. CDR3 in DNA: TGTGCCAGCAGCCAAGTGTCCGGAGCTTTCTACGAGCAGTACTTC.

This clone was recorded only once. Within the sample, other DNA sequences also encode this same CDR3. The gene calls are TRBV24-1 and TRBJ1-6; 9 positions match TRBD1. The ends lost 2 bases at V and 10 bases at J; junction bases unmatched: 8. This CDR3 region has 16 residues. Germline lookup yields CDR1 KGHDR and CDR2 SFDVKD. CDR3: CATSDSRQGGNSPLHF. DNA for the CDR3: TGTGCCACCAGTGATTCCCGACAGGGGGGAAACTCACCCCTCCACTTT.

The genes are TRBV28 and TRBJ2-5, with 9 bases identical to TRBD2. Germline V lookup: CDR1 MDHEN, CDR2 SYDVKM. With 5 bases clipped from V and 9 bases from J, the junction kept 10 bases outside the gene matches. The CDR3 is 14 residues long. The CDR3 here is CASSHSSGGRAQYF. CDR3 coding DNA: TGTGCCAGCAGTCACTCGAGCGGGGGGAGGGCCCAGTACTTC.

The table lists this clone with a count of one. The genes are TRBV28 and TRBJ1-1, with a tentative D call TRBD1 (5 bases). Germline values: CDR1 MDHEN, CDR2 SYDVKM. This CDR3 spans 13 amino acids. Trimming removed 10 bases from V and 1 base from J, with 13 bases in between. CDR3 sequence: CATRGARNTEAFF. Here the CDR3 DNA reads TGTGCCACCCGTGGGGCTCGGAACACTGAAGCTTTCTTT.

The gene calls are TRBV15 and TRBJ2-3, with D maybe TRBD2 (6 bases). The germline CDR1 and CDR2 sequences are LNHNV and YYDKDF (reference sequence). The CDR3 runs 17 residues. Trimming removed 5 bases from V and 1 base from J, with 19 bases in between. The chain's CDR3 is CATSSGLSVSGTDTQYF. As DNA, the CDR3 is TGTGCCACCAGCTCGGGACTGTCGGTTTCTGGCACAGATACGCAGTATTTT.

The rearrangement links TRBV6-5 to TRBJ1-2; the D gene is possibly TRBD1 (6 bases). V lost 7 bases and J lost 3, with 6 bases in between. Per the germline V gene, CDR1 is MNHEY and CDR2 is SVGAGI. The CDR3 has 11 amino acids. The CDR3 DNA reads TGTGCCAGCACAGGGGACTATGGCTACACCTTC. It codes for CASTGDYGYTF.

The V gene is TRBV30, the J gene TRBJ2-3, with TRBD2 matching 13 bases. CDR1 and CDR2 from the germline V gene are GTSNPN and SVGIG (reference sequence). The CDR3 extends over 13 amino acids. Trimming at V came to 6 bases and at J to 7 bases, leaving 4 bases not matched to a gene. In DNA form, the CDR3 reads TGTGCCTGTACTAGCGGGGGGGCTTATACGCAGTATTTT. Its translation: CACTSGGAYTQYF.

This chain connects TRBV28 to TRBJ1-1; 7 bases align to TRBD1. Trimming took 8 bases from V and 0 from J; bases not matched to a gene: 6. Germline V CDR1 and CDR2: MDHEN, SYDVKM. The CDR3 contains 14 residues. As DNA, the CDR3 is TGTGCCAGCTCATCGACAGGGATGAACACTGAAGCTTTCTTT. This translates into CASSSTGMNTEAFF.

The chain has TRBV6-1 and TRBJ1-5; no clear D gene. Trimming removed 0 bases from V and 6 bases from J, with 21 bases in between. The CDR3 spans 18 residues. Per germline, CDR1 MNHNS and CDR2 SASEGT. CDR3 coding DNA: TGTGCCAGCAGTGAAGCTAGTGGGCGGTTTGGAGGCGGTCAGCCCCAGCATTTT. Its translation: CASSEASGRFGGGQPQHF.

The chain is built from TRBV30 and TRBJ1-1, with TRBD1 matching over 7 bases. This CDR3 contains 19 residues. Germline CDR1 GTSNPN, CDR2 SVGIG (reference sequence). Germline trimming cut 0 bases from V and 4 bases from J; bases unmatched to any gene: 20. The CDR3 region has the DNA TGTGCCTGGAGTGTACGAGGGTGGGGCAGGGGGAAGAGGGGCACTGAAGCTTTCTTT. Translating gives CAWSVRGWGRGKRGTEAFF.

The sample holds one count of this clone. Here the CDR3 reads CASSSPTVSTDTQYF. The CDR3 region has the DNA TGTGCCAGCAGTTCGCCGACAGTCTCCACAGATACGCAGTATTTT. The chain couples TRBV6-2 or TRBV6-3 to TRBJ2-3; a weak D match, TRBD1 (5 bases). Trimming left V 4 bases short and J 2 bases short, with 13 bases between. CDR1 MNHEY and CDR2 SVGEGT come from the germline V gene. The CDR3 runs 15 residues.